This TCR beta chain derives from a study of CD8 T cells in ankylosing spondylitis. Whole-study findings and limits: Earlier studies detected some motif variants in reactive arthritis synovial fluid and blood. There was reportedly significant enrichment of clones that were disease-linked in matched ankylosing spondylitis synovial fluid. The study identified a TCR beta motif of several highly homologous variants that appeared characteristic of ankylosing spondylitis blood.

The germline V and J ends were trimmed by 6 bases and 0 bases, with 11 bases remaining between them. The CDR3 loop spans 13 amino acids. From germline, CDR1 is DFQATT and CDR2 SNEGSKA (reference sequence). Quantitative barcoded 5'-RACE was used to prepare TCR beta libraries. TCRdb fed the 5' RACE reads into MiXCR, producing one record per CDR3 protein. The sample has more than 600,000 distinct CDR3 sequences; around 20% are singletons. Turning to this clonotype: The antigen is unknown.

The sequence was obtained from a male donor with ankylosing spondylitis. The sequencing sample was made of blood, either unsorted or a sorted T cell fraction (not recorded which). This chain links TRBV20-1 with TRBJ1-2, with a weak D call TRBD1 (5 bases). CDR3 DNA sequence: TGCAGTGCCGGGGACCGAACTAACTATGGCTACACCTTC. Amino acids: CSAGDRTNYGYTF.